This T cell receptor beta chain is from a study of CD8 T cells in Susac syndrome. General study findings and limits: The study recognized that its TCR sequencing and HLA analysis covered a relatively small number of individuals.

CDR1 is DFQATT and CDR2 is SNEGSKA in the germline V gene (reference sequence). The CDR3 has 15 residues. The germline V and J ends were trimmed by 4 bases and 2 bases, with 16 bases remaining between them. Peripheral blood CD8+ and CD4+ T cells were profiled by TCR beta sequencing. With regard to this clonotype: The target antigen is unknown.

When the RNA was reverse transcribed, random hexamers were used with an input of about 0.5 to 1 ug. Each CDR3 protein is one row after TCRdb ran MiXCR on the immunoSEQ multiplex PCR reads. This table has about 120,000 distinct CDR3 sequences, over 90% appearing once. Sample: CD8+ T cells from PBMCs. The V and J genes are TRBV20-1 and TRBJ2-3, with D tentatively TRBD2 (6 bases). This sequence was found in a human donor with Susac syndrome. The CDR3 DNA is TGCAGTGCTATCAGAGAGGCGGGGATCACAGATACGCAGTATTTT. Translation: CSAIREAGITDTQYF.